There are a few counts of the clone carrying this T cell receptor (beta chain). Its antigen is undetermined. In the PCR, 60 Vbeta and 13 Jbeta primers were used. Assay: immunoSEQ multiplex PCR; the TCRdb copy retains only in-frame clones and omits some. This sample carries some 120,000 clones, 81% of them seen once, and the ten largest clones take 3.9%. The CDR3 covers 20 residues. The sample comes from a study of cytomegalovirus exposure and HLA in healthy donors. Study results and caveats: Follow-up analysis later connected one missense variant in DCLRE1C with trimming of TCR beta V- and J-genes.

This TCR was sampled from a woman in her 30s in good health and CMV-seronegative. Material: PBMCs. The chain is built from TRBV21-1 and TRBJ2-3; TRBD2, the table's D call, was not compared with the DNA. TRBV21-1 represents a pseudogene. The CDR3 sequence: CASSRLPGLVVLSYTDTQYF. The CDR3 DNA reads as TGTGCCAGCAGCAGATTGCCGGGACTAGTCGTGTTGAGCTACACAGATACGCAGTATTTT.